Following are 8 T cell receptor beta chains from one sample sequenced in a study of T cell responses to AZD1222 COVID-19 vaccine (dated by TCRdb to about 2021). Explained via the paper, the time point label denotes: baseline before first vaccination. Library preparation employed the immunoSEQ multiplex PCR assay. The table was pulled from immuneACCESS by TCRdb, which kept in-frame rearrangements only. Such tables lose some clones; where checked, under half of the loss comes from unresolved V genes, and the rest has no known cause. The sample yields approximately 190,000 clones; approximately 90% were counted once. Roughly 0.99% of the sample is in the top ten clones. This material consisted of peripheral blood, taken on day 0 of AZD1222 vaccination. The source is an adult in good health.

This chain joins TRBV6-4 and TRBJ2-2; D possibly corresponds to TRBD1 (5 bases). CDR3 size: 14 residues. In germline, CDR1 is MRHNA, CDR2 SNTAGT. Trimming pared 6 bases from V and 4 bases from J, leaving 12 bases between. The CDR3 region has the DNA TGTGCCAGCAGCAGACAGCAATTCACCGGGGAGCTGTTTTTT. This sequence encodes CASSRQQFTGELFF.

The rearrangement joins TRBV3-1 (or the pseudogene TRBV3-2) to TRBJ1-1; weak D call: TRBD1 (5 bases). The CDR3 is 18 amino acids. Trimming took off 0 bases at V and 2 bases at J, with 19 bases between the two ends. Germline V gene sequence: CDR1 LGHDT, CDR2 YNNKEL (reference sequence). The CDR3 spells CASSQDYIGTGQNTEAFF. DNA of the CDR3: TGTGCCAGCAGCCAAGATTACATTGGGACCGGGCAAAACACTGAAGCTTTCTTT.

The chain combines TRBV19 with TRBJ2-1, with D perhaps TRBD1 (5 bases). The CDR3 extends over 14 amino acids. V gave up 4 bases and J gave up 4 bases, with 11 bases separating them. The germline V gene encodes CDR1 LNHDA and CDR2 SQIVND (reference sequence). CDR3 region: CASSNLQVYNEQFF. In DNA, the CDR3 is TGTGCCAGTAGTAATCTACAGGTGTACAATGAGCAGTTCTTC. Full variable domain (remainder filled in from reference TRBV19 and TRBJ2-1): DGGITQSPKYLFRKEGQNVTLSCEQNLNHDAMYWYRQDPGQGLRLIYYSQIVNDFQKGDIAEGYSVSREKKESFPLTVTSAQKNPTAFYLCASSNLQVYNEQFFGPGTRLTVL.

The rearrangement links TRBV27 to TRBJ2-3; no clear D gene. V was clipped by 0 bases and J by 2 bases, with 15 bases between them. Germline CDR1 MNHEY, CDR2 SMNVEV (reference sequence). CDR3 size: 17 residues. CDR3: CASSLSVLRGPTDTQYF. CDR3 in DNA: TGTGCCAGCAGTTTATCGGTCCTTCGAGGTCCCACAGATACGCAGTATTTT.

This chain joins TRBV18 and TRBJ1-2, with no clear D. Trimming pared 4 bases from V and 6 bases from J, leaving 24 bases between. CDR3 size: 17 residues. Germline V gene data show CDR1 as KGHSH and CDR2 as LQKENI. In DNA, the CDR3 is TGTGCCAGCTCACTCGAGACCGGGATGCCACCGCCGGATGGCTACACCTTC. Its protein product is CASSLETGMPPPDGYTF.

This rearrangement joins TRBV19 to TRBJ1-3; D might be TRBD1 (5 bases). This CDR3 spans 19 amino acids. Deletions cut 5 bases from V and 0 bases from J, with 23 bases between. Germline CDR1 LNHDA, CDR2 SQIVND (reference sequence). CDR3 nucleotide sequence: TGTGCCAGTAGTTTGTCCCGATTCGGACACCTGACCTCTGGAAACACCATATATTTT. Its translation is CASSLSRFGHLTSGNTIYF.

The chain recombines TRBV5-1 with TRBJ1-4; perhaps TRBD1 as D (6 bases). This CDR3 contains 13 residues. Trimming left V 3 bases short and J 5 bases short, with 8 bases between. The germline V gene has CDR1 SGHRS and CDR2 YFSETQ. This CDR3 reads CASSSGQNEKLFF. Written as DNA, the CDR3 is TGCGCCAGCAGCTCCGGACAGAATGAAAAACTGTTTTTT.

This clone came up a few times. The chain carries TRBV9 and TRBJ1-3; D gene uncertain. V gave up 4 bases and J gave up 0 bases, with 14 bases separating them. The V gene's germline CDR1 is SGDLS and CDR2 YYNGEE. The CDR3 extends over 16 amino acids. The CDR3 DNA reads TGTGCCAGCAGCCCTACGGACGGCAGCTCTGGAAACACCATATATTTT. Translated, it gives CASSPTDGSSGNTIYF.